Each of the 5 T cell receptor beta chains below was sequenced from the same sample in a study (dated by TCRdb to the mid-2010s). Libraries were prepared through 5' RACE. Instrument on record: Illumina MiSeq. The public reads were run again by TCRdb, first through fastp at Q25 and then through MiXCR, and only productive beta chains were kept. Each record represents a unique CDR3 protein, reported with the most common genes and DNA among its rows. This sample is represented by under 60,000 distinct CDR3 sequences; 25% to 35% of them were singletons. Under 2.5% of the sample is taken by the ten largest. The sequenced material came from naive CD4+ T cells sorted from blood. The sample's cell subset or site label is to be understood as: naive CD4+ T cells, CD4+CD45RA+CD25-. These receptors originate from a female donor with breast cancer.

The chain is built from TRBV18 and TRBJ2-7; 8 bases fit TRBD1. J lost 2 bases, V lost 5 bases, and 2 bases had no gene match. Germline V gene lookup returns CDR1 KGHSH and CDR2 LQKENI. The CDR3 has 13 residues. The CDR3 loop reads CASSETGAYEQYF. The DNA for the CDR3 is TGTGCCAGCTCAGAGACAGGGGCCTACGAGCAGTACTTC.

This sequence joins TRBV5-1 and TRBJ2-5, with D tentatively TRBD1 (6 bases). The CDR3 sequence is 13 residues long. V lost 4 bases and J lost 2, with 9 bases in between. CDR1 is SGHRS, CDR2 YFSETQ, per germline. CDR3 DNA sequence: TGCGCCAGCAGCCGACAGGTACAAGAGACCCAGTACTTC. It specifies CASSRQVQETQYF. The full variable domain, completed using reference TRBV5-1 and TRBJ2-5, is KAGVTQTPRYLIKTRGQQVTLSCSPISGHRSVSWYQQTPGQGLQFLFEYFSETQRNKGNFPGRFSGRQFSNSRSEMNVSTLELGDSALYLCASSRQVQETQYFGPGTRLLVL.

This clonotype was detected a few times. The genes are TRBV4-2 and TRBJ2-1, with D maybe TRBD2 (6 bases). CDR1 and CDR2 from the germline V gene are LGHNA and YNFKEQ. V dropped 4 bases and J dropped 5 bases, with 15 bases sitting between them. This CDR3 is built from 15 residues. The CDR3 region is CASSPGTRNDNEQFF. CDR3 coding DNA: TGTGCCAGCAGCCCCGGGACTCGGAATGACAATGAGCAGTTCTTC.

The gene calls are TRBV11-2 and TRBJ1-1; TRBD1 agrees at 10 bases. The ends lost 0 bases at V and 7 bases at J; junction bases unmatched: 2. Looked up from germline, CDR1 is SGHAT and CDR2 is FQNNGV. The CDR3 extends over 14 amino acids. The CDR3 sequence is CASSLEGTGDEAFF. CDR3 sequence (DNA): TGTGCCAGCAGCTTAGAGGGGACAGGGGATGAAGCTTTCTTT.

This clonotype has only a few counts. The chain has TRBV5-8 and TRBJ1-2; tentative D call: TRBD1 (5 bases). Trimming shortened V by 2 bases and J by 4 bases, and 9 bases separated the two germline ends. Germline V lookup: CDR1 SGHTS, CDR2 YDEGEE. The CDR3 length is 13 residues. CDR3 sequence reads: CASSFQGGYGYTF. CDR3 nucleotide sequence: TGTGCCAGCAGCTTCCAGGGCGGCTATGGCTACACCTTC.